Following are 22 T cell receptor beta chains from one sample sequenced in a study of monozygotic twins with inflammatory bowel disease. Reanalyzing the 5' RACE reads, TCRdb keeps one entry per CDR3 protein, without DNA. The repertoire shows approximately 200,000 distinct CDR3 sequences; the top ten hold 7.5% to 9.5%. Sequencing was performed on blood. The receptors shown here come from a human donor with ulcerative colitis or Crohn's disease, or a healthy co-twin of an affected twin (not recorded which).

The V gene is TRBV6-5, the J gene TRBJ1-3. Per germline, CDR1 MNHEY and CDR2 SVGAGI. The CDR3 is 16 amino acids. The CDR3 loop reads CASSYSTAAAGNTIYF.

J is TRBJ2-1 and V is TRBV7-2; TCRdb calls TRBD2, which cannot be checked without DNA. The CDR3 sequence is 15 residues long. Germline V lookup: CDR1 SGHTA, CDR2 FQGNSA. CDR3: CASSFKREETYEQFF.

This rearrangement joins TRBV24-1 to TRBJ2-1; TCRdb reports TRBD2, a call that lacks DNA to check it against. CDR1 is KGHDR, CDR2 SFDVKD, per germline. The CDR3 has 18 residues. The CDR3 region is CATSEPPRLAGLYNEQFF.

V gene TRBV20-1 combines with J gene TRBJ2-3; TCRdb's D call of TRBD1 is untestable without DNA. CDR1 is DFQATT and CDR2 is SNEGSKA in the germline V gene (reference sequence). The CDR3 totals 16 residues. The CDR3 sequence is CSARGPLTGGTDTQYF.

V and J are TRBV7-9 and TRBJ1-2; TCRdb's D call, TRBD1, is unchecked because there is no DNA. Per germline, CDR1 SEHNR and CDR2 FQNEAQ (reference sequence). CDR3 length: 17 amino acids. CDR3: CASSFGGERSFNYGYTF.

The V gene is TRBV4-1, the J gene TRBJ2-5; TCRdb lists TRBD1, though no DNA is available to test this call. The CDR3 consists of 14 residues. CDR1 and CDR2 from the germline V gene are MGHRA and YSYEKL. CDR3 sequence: CASSQVTGEETQYF.

The CDR3 sequence: CASSARPVDTQYF. The chain is built from TRBV9 and TRBJ2-3. The germline gives CDR1 SGDLS, CDR2 YYNGEE. This CDR3 spans 13 amino acids.

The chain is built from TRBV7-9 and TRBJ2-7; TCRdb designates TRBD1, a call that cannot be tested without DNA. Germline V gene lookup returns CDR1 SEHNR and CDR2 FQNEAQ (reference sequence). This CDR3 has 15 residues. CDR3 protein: CASSHTGTGKYEQYF. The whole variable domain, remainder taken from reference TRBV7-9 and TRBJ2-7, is DTGVSQNPRHKITKRGQNVTFRCDPISEHNRLYWYRQTLGQGPEFLTYFQNEAQLEKSRLLSDRFSAERPKGSFSTLEIQRTEQGDSAMYLCASSHTGTGKYEQYFGPGTRLTVT.

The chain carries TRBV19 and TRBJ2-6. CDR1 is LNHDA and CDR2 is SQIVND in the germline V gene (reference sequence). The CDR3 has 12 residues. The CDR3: CASSIGVERLTF.

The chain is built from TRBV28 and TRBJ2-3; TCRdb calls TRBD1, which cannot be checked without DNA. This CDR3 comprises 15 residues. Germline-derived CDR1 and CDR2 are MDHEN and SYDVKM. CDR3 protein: CASSFDRGLKDTQYF.

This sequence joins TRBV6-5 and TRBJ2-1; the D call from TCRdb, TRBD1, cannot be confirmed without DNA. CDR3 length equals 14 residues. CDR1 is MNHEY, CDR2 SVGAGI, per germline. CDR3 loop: CASSYTGDGNEQFF.

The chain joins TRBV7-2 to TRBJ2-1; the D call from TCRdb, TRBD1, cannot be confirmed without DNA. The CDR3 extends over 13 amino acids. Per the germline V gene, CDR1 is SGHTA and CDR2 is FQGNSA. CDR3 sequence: CASSSPGWDEQFF. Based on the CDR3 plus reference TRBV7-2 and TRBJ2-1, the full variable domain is GAGVSQSPSNKVTEKGKDVELRCDPISGHTALYWYRQSLGQGLEFLIYFQGNSAPDKSGLPSDRFSAERTGGSVSTLTIQRTQQEDSAVYLCASSSPGWDEQFFGPGTRLTVL.

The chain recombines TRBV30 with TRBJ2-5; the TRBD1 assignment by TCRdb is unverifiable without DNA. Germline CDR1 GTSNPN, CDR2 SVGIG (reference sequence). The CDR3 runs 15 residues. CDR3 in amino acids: CAWSSSRQVEETQYF.

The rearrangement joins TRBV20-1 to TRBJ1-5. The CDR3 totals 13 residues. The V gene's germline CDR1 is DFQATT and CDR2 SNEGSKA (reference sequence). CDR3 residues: CSARKNEVQPQHF.

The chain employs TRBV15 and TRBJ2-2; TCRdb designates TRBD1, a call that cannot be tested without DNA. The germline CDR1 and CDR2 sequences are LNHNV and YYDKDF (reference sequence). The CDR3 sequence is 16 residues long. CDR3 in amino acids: CATSRDDRGYAGELFF.

This CDR3 is CASSSGLAGVKQFF. This chain joins TRBV11-2 and TRBJ2-1; the D call of TRBD2 rests on TCRdb alone, since no DNA is present to check it. There are 14 residues in the CDR3. Germline V lookup: CDR1 SGHAT, CDR2 FQNNGV. The full variable domain, in which reference TRBV11-2 and TRBJ2-1 provide the parts outside the CDR3, is EAGVAQSPRYKIIEKRQSVAFWCNPISGHATLYWYQQILGQGPKLLIQFQNNGVVDDSQLPKDRFSAERLKGVDSTLKIQPAKLEDSAVYLCASSSGLAGVKQFFGPGTRLTVL.

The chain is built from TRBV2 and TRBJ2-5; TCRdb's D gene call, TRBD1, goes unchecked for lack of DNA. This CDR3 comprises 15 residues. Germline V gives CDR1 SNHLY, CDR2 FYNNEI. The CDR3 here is CASSDPLDMEETQYF. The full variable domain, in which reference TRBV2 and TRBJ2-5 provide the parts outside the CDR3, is EPEVTQTPSHQVTQMGQEVILRCVPISNHLYFYWYRQILGQKVEFLVSFYNNEISEKSEIFDDQFSVERPDGSNFTLKIRSTKLEDSAMYFCASSDPLDMEETQYFGPGTRLLVL.

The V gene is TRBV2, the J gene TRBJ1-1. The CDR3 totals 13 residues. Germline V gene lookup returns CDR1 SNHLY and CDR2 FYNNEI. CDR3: CASSIQRNTEAFF.

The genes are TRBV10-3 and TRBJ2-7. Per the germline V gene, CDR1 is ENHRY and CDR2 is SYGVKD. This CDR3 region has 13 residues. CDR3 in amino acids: CAISEQDDYEQYF.

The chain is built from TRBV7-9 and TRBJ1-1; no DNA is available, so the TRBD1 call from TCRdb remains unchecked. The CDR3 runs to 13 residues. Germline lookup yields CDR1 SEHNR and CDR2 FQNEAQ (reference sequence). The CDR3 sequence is CASSPTGDTEAFF. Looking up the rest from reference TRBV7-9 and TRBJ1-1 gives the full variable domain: DTGVSQNPRHKITKRGQNVTFRCDPISEHNRLYWYRQTLGQGPEFLTYFQNEAQLEKSRLLSDRFSAERPKGSFSTLEIQRTEQGDSAMYLCASSPTGDTEAFFGQGTRLTVV.

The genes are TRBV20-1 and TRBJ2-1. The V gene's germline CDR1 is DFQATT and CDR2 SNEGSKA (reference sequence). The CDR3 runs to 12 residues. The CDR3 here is CSARVRNNEQFF.

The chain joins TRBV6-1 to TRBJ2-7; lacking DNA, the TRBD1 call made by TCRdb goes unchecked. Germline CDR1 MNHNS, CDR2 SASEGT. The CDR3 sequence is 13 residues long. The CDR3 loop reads CASSVPGGYEQYF.